A single sample is the source of the 15 T cell receptor beta chains below, sequenced in a study of shared clonotypes between healthy human individuals. Naive CD8 cells comprised CD45RO-negative, CCR7-positively selected cells, excluding terminally differentiated effector memory CD45RA+ cells. TCRdb keeps only in-frame clones here, not all; method: immunoSEQ multiplex PCR. The sample includes around 2,000,000 clones, approximately 94% seen only once; the top ten take roughly 1.7%. The sequenced sample consisted of naive CD8+ T cells from PBMCs. These TCRs come from a man aged 18 to 30 in good health. Some clones in this sample may be carry-over from other donors' samples.

The V call is TRBV4-1, the J call TRBJ1-1; no reliable D call. Trimming took 3 bases from V and 10 from J, leaving 15 bases between them. This CDR3 spans 13 amino acids. CDR1 is MGHRA and CDR2 is YSYEKL in the germline V gene. Here the CDR3 reads CASSQGKRGRAFF. Written as DNA, the CDR3 is TGCGCCAGCAGCCAGGGAAAGCGGGGTCGAGCTTTCTTT.

CDR3 loop: CASSIGTTPHGYTF. Here the CDR3 DNA reads TGTGCCAGTAGTATTGGAACAACTCCCCATGGCTACACCTTC. The rearrangement uses TRBV19 and TRBJ1-2; no clear D gene. Between the trimmed V and J ends, which lost 3 bases and 6 bases, there was a span of 14 bases. Germline CDR1 reads LNHDA; CDR2 reads SQIVND (reference sequence). This CDR3 has 14 amino acids.

The CDR3 here is CASSLLGEWGYTF. The CDR3 DNA reads TGTGCCAGCAGTTTGTTGGGGGAGTGGGGCTACACCTTC. The V and J genes are TRBV28 and TRBJ1-2; D may be TRBD1 (5 bases). Trimming shortened V by 3 bases and J by 8 bases, and 13 bases separated the two germline ends. CDR1 and CDR2 (germline): MDHEN, SYDVKM. The CDR3 has 13 residues.

The chain carries TRBV10-3 and TRBJ2-6; D gene unclear. The CDR3 loop spans 17 amino acids. Germline V lookup: CDR1 ENHRY, CDR2 SYGVKD. The V gene lost 1 base and the J gene lost 4 bases, with 14 bases spanning the gap. The CDR3 loop reads CAISEYVRSRGANVLTF. The CDR3 bases are TGTGCCATCAGTGAGTATGTAAGAAGCCGCGGGGCCAACGTCCTGACTTTC.

This clone occurred once. Other DNA sequences of this sample code for an identical CDR3. The chain combines TRBV9 with TRBJ2-1, with D possibly being TRBD1 (6 bases). The CDR3 is 12 residues long. V dropped 0 bases and J dropped 9 bases, with 7 bases sitting between them. Germline lookup yields CDR1 SGDLS and CDR2 YYNGEE. The CDR3 sequence: CASSVGGPEQFF. CDR3 nucleotides: TGTGCCAGCAGCGTAGGGGGGCCTGAGCAGTTCTTC.

In nucleotides, the CDR3 is TGTGCCAGCAAAATCGTCGTCGGCACAGATACGCAGTATTTT. Translated, it gives CASKIVVGTDTQYF. The V call is TRBV27, the J call TRBJ2-3; D not resolved. The V end lost 7 bases, the J end lost 1 base, and 12 bases lay between the germline ends. In germline, CDR1 is MNHEY, CDR2 SMNVEV (reference sequence). The CDR3 is 14 amino acids.

The CDR3 protein is CASSRTSGTEAFF. CDR3 DNA sequence: TGTGCCAGTAGTCGGACATCGGGCACTGAAGCTTTCTTT. The V gene is TRBV19, the J gene TRBJ1-1, with TRBD1 as a possible D gene (5 bases). Trimming left V 5 bases short and J 4 bases short, with 11 bases between. The CDR3 has 13 amino acids. The germline CDR1 and CDR2 sequences are LNHDA and SQIVND (reference sequence). The full variable domain, its missing parts supplied by reference TRBV19 and TRBJ1-1, is DGGITQSPKYLFRKEGQNVTLSCEQNLNHDAMYWYRQDPGQGLRLIYYSQIVNDFQKGDIAEGYSVSREKKESFPLTVTSAQKNPTAFYLCASSRTSGTEAFFGQGTRLTVV.

The chain couples TRBV28 to TRBJ2-2, with 8 nucleotides matching TRBD1. CDR3 size: 16 residues. V lost 3 bases to trimming and J lost 5 bases; unmatched junction nucleotides: 8. Per the germline V gene, CDR1 is MDHEN and CDR2 is SYDVKM. The CDR3: CASSFSGQGRTGELFF. The CDR3 DNA is TGTGCCAGCAGTTTTTCAGGACAGGGAAGGACCGGGGAGCTGTTTTTT.

The V and J genes are TRBV4-1 and TRBJ2-7, with D perhaps TRBD1 (6 bases). The CDR3 is made up of 14 amino acids. The germline V gene encodes CDR1 MGHRA and CDR2 YSYEKL. Trimming pared 4 bases from V and 3 bases from J, leaving 13 bases between. The CDR3 sequence is CASSPPDRSYEQYF. The CDR3 DNA is TGCGCCAGCAGCCCCCCCGACAGGAGCTACGAGCAGTACTTC.

V is TRBV29-1 and J is TRBJ1-5, with D possibly being TRBD1 (5 bases). The CDR3 has 13 residues. The germline CDR1 and CDR2 sequences are SQVTM and ANQGSEA. Trimming shortened V by 6 bases and J by 3 bases, and 12 bases separated the two germline ends. CDR3 nucleotide sequence: TGCAGCGTCGGGGACGGCTTCAATCAGCCCCAGCATTTT. Translated: CSVGDGFNQPQHF.

The chain links TRBV9 to TRBJ2-7; 7 positions match TRBD2. The V gene end was trimmed by 0 bases and the J gene end by 2 bases; junction bases not matched to a gene: 11. The CDR3 length is 17 residues. CDR1 and CDR2 (germline): SGDLS, YYNGEE. CDR3 in DNA: TGTGCCAGCAGCGTAGGCGGGGCTAGCGGAGGCACCTACGAGCAGTACTTC. Its translation is CASSVGGASGGTYEQYF. Variable domain in full (rest from reference TRBV9 and TRBJ2-7): DSGVTQTPKHLITATGQRVTLRCSPRSGDLSVYWYQQSLDQGLQFLIQYYNGEERAKGNILERFSAQQFPDLHSELNLSSLELGDSALYFCASSVGGASGGTYEQYFGPGTRLTVT.

This sequence joins TRBV13 and TRBJ2-1; possibly TRBD2 for D (7 bases). The CDR3 is 15 amino acids. Looked up from germline, CDR1 is PRHDT and CDR2 is FYEKMQ (reference sequence). Trimming removed 5 bases at V and 7 bases at J, with 18 bases between. CDR3 loop: CASSPGQGGGNEQFF. The CDR3 region has the DNA TGTGCCAGCAGCCCCGGACAAGGGGGAGGGAATGAGCAGTTCTTC. The variable domain in full, completed from reference TRBV13 and TRBJ2-1, reads AAGVIQSPRHLIKEKRETATLKCYPIPRHDTVYWYQQGPGQDPQFLISFYEKMQSDKGSIPDRFSAQQFSDYHSELNMSSLELGDSALYFCASSPGQGGGNEQFFGPGTRLTVL.

The rearrangement uses TRBV5-1 and TRBJ2-7, with TRBD2 as a possible D gene (6 bases). This CDR3 contains 15 residues. The germline V gene encodes CDR1 SGHRS and CDR2 YFSETQ. Trimming removed 1 base from V and 1 base from J, with 12 bases in between. The CDR3 protein is CASSLLASASYEQYF. The CDR3 nucleotides read TGCGCCAGCAGCTTGTTGGCTAGCGCTTCCTACGAGCAGTACTTC.

The table lists this clone with a count of one. The genes are TRBV10-2 and TRBJ2-7; possibly TRBD2 for D (6 bases). Germline loops: CDR1 WSHSY, CDR2 SAAADI. V was clipped by 0 bases and J by 9 bases, with 9 bases between them. The CDR3 length is 12 residues. This CDR3 reads CASSESLGGQYF. In nucleotides, the CDR3 is TGCGCCAGCAGTGAGTCTTTGGGAGGGCAGTACTTC.

This clone came up once. The J gene is TRBJ2-7, the V gene TRBV6-5, with a possible D match to TRBD2 (5 bases). The CDR3 has 12 residues. V was trimmed by 2 bases and J by 5 bases, leaving 7 bases between them. CDR1 is MNHEY and CDR2 is SVGAGI in the germline V gene. Here the CDR3 DNA reads TGTGCCAGCAGTTACGAGGGAAACGAGCAGTACTTC. This translates into CASSYEGNEQYF.